The 25 T cell receptor delta chains listed next were all sequenced from one sample in a study of γδ T cells in repeated Plasmodium falciparum infection. TCRdb repeated clone calling on the multiplex PCR reads with CATT. Among over 45,000 delta-chain clones listed, roughly 1.6% were seen once. Vgamma9/Vdelta2+ and Vdelta2-negative gammadelta T cells were flow-sorted from PBMC for bulk sequencing. The sequencing input was gamma-delta T cells from blood. The source is a pool of human donors (malaria-infected and uninfected, not separated).

Remarks on this clone: TCRdb's protein for this DNA is that of a much larger clone and differs from the translation at residue 9, likely a read error; the protein shown is the DNA translation. This rearrangement joins TRDV1 to TRDJ1; 12 nucleotides agree with TRDD3. The germline gives CDR1 TSWWSYY, CDR2 QGS. J lost 0 bases, V lost 4 bases, and 21 bases had no gene match. The CDR3 runs 22 residues. CDR3 protein: CALGGRAPLNWGILFNTDKLIF. The DNA for the CDR3 is TGTGCTCTTGGGGGAAGAGCACCCCTTAACTGGGGGATACTCTTCAACACCGATAAACTCATCTTT.

About this clone: A read error likely explains why the TCRdb protein, taken from a much larger clone, differs from this DNA's translation at residue 9; the protein shown is translated from the DNA. The V and J genes are TRDV1 and TRDJ1; 7 bases are shared with TRDD3. Germline V gene sequence: CDR1 TSWWSYY, CDR2 QGS. This CDR3 region has 12 residues. V lost 9 bases and J lost 11; bases outside the gene matches: 12. Here the CDR3 DNA reads TGTGCTCTCTTTGAGCTTACTGGGGATCTCATCTTT. Translated, it gives CALFELTGDLIF.

This clone occurred many times. V and J are TRDV2 and TRDJ1; possibly TRDD3 for D (6 bases). The J gene, left out of TCRdb, was set here by checking the DNA against germline. The V gene's germline CDR1 is GEAIGNYY and CDR2 EKD. The CDR3 extends over 16 amino acids. The V end was cut by 4 bases, the J end by 1 base, with 18 bases between. CDR3 loop: CACDVVGVPSTDKLIF. CDR3 bases: TGTGCCTGTGATGTTGTGGGGGTCCCCTCCACCGATAAACTCATCTTT.

In this sample, this clone turned up a few times. A far bigger clonotype differs at one base, so this is likely a read error. Different DNA sequences within this sample yield the same CDR3. CDR3 protein: CACDTVNGGYATYTDKLIF. Written as DNA, the CDR3 is TGTGCCTGTGACACCGTGAATGGGGGATACGCGACGTACACCGATAAACTTATCTTT. V and J are TRDV2 and TRDJ1; 11 nucleotides agree with TRDD3. Germline CDR1 reads GEAIGNYY; CDR2 reads EKD. The CDR3 has 19 residues.

This clone was detected many times. This same CDR3 is encoded by further DNA sequences in the sample. V usage is TRDV3 and J usage is TRDJ1, with 10 bases lining up with TRDD3. CDR3 length equals 16 residues. From germline, CDR1 is TVYSNPD and CDR2 GDNSRS (reference sequence). With 1 base clipped from V and 0 bases from J, the junction kept 8 bases outside the gene matches. The CDR3 loop is CAFTPGGDTDTDKLIF. The CDR3 bases are TGTGCCTTTACCCCCGGGGGGGATACGGACACCGATAAACTCATCTTT.

Details on this clone: Its ends do not fully match the called genes, so a read error is possible. The chain employs TRDV1 and TRDJ1, with TRDD3 identical over 10 bases. The J gene was missing in TCRdb and was found by matching the end of the DNA to germline. Germline CDR1 reads TSWWSYY; CDR2 reads QGS. This CDR3 has 19 residues. The CDR3, as DNA: TGTGCTCTTTGGGAACCCGGCTTACTGGGGGATCGGAACACCGATAAACTCATCTTT. Amino acid sequence: CALWEPGLLGDRNTDKLIF.

Notes on this clone: A single base is all that separates this from a far larger clone, so a read error is likely. The same CDR3 can be traced to other DNA sequences in this sample. V and J are TRDV1 and TRDJ1, with a weak D call TRDD3 (6 bases). Because TCRdb records no J gene, it was assigned here through a match of the DNA to germline. This CDR3 comprises 17 residues. The V end was cut by 2 bases, the J end by 8 bases, with 24 bases between. Germline V lookup: CDR1 TSWWSYY, CDR2 QGS. CDR3 sequence reads: CALGETLPLYWENKLIF. The CDR3 bases are TGTGCTCTTGGGGAAACTCTCCCATTGTACTGGGAGAACAAACTCATCTTT.

This clone was observed a few times. The TCRdb protein comes from a much larger clone and disagrees with this DNA's translation at residue 21, likely due to a read error; the protein given here is derived from the DNA. V gene TRDV1 was called; the J gene was not; TRDD3 was called by the table and not checked on the DNA. The CDR3 runs to 23 residues. Germline lookup yields CDR1 TSWWSYY and CDR2 QGS. CDR3 in amino acids: CALGELQLPSYWLGDTSTDKPIF. The CDR3 DNA is TGTGCTCTTGGGGAACTTCAACTTCCTTCCTACTGGCTGGGGGATACTTCCACCGATAAACCCATCTTT.

The sample holds a few counts of this clone. The likely explanation is a read error, given a far larger clone one base away. This sample includes further DNA sequences coding for the same CDR3. The chain recombines TRDV1 with TRDJ1, with TRDD3 identical over 7 bases. The J gene, not given by TCRdb, was assigned here from a germline match of the nucleotide sequence. The CDR3 totals 24 residues. The germline CDR1 and CDR2 sequences are TSWWSYY and QGS. Trimming took 0 bases from V and 1 from J; bases not matched to a gene: 29. DNA for the CDR3: TGTGCTCTTGGGGAACTCGAGTTTTACCTGTTCAGAGGAGGGATACACCACATCACCGATAAACTCATCTTT. Residues: CALGELEFYLFRGGIHHITDKLIF.

On this clone: It is likely a read error: a sequence one base away is far more abundant. Distinct nucleotide sequences in the sample also encode this CDR3. This chain joins TRDV2 and TRDJ3; 11 nucleotides agree with TRDD3. TCRdb carries no J gene annotation; the J gene was assigned here by matching the DNA with germline. Germline CDR1 is GEAIGNYY and CDR2 is EKD. The CDR3 runs to 21 residues. The CDR3 is CACDTALLIGGYAWDTRQMFF. In DNA, the CDR3 is TGTGCCTGTGACACGGCCCTGTTGATTGGGGGATACGCCTGGGACACCCGGCAGATGTTTTTC.

This clone has a handful of counts. Translating this DNA gives a protein that differs at residue 12 from the TCRdb one, which belongs to a much larger clone; a read error is likely, and the protein shown is this translation. This chain connects TRDV2 to TRDJ1; D gene ambiguous. Because TCRdb records no J gene, it was assigned here through a match of the DNA to germline. The germline V gene encodes CDR1 GEAIGNYY and CDR2 EKD. This CDR3 is built from 15 residues. CDR3 sequence: CACDSWHTYTDELIF. The CDR3 DNA reads as TGTGCCTGTGACTCCTGGCACACTTACACCGATGAACTCATCTTT.

On this clone itself: For this DNA, TCRdb reports the protein of a much larger clone, which diverges at residue 15, most likely from a read error; the protein presented here is translated directly from the DNA. The V gene is given as TRDV2, and no J gene call is available; the D segment call TRDD3 is taken from the table without a DNA check. Germline V gene data show CDR1 as GEAIGNYY and CDR2 as EKD. CDR3 length equals 16 residues. CDR3 DNA: TGTGCCTGTGACGTCCTGGGGTTTGATGATGCCGATAAACTCACCTTT. This encodes CACDVLGFDDADKLTF.

About this clone: The protein that TCRdb holds for this DNA derives from a much larger clone and differs from the translated DNA at residue 7, which likely indicates a read error; the protein shown here is translated from the DNA. The chain carries TRDV2 and TRDJ1; no clear D gene. The J gene was missing in TCRdb and was found by matching the end of the DNA to germline. Germline V lookup: CDR1 GEAIGNYY, CDR2 EKD. Trimming took 0 bases from V and 0 from J, leaving 16 bases between them. The CDR3 covers 17 residues. The CDR3 sequence is CACDTVEQPDHTDKLIF. CDR3 DNA sequence: TGTGCCTGTGACACCGTGGAACAGCCAGACCACACCGATAAACTCATCTTT.

The table lists this clone with a few counts. TCRdb attributes to this sequence the protein of a much larger clone, which differs from the DNA translation at residues 4 and 10; a read error is likely, and the protein displayed is translated from the DNA. This chain links TRDV1 with TRDJ1; 7 bases agree with TRDD3. The germline CDR1 and CDR2 sequences are TSWWSYY and QGS. The CDR3 runs 14 residues. Here the CDR3 reads CALVERIWGDKLIF. CDR3 nucleotides: TGTGCTCTTGTGGAACGGATCTGGGGGGATAAACTCATCTTT.

This clone has at least ten counts. TCRdb's protein, taken from a much larger clone, differs from this DNA's translation at residue 12, likely owing to a read error; the protein displayed comes from the DNA. This rearrangement joins TRDV3 to TRDJ1; possible D gene TRDD3, 5 bases. This CDR3 is built from 15 residues. The germline gives CDR1 TVYSNPD, CDR2 GDNSRS (reference sequence). CDR3 amino acids: CALPAGTKGTDRLIF. Here the CDR3 DNA reads TGTGCCTTGCCGGCGGGGACCAAGGGGACCGATAGACTCATCTTT.

As regards this clone: A read error is the likely source, as a far larger clone sits one nucleotide away. The sample has other DNA sequences that encode this CDR3 too. The V gene call is TRDV1, and the J gene call is absent; TRDD3 is the table's D call and was not checked against the DNA. Looked up from germline, CDR1 is TSWWSYY and CDR2 is QGS. The CDR3 has 24 residues. The DNA for the CDR3 is TGTGCTCTTGGGGTTTGTTCCTACGCTACGAGAAACTGGGGGATAACAGGATTCACCGATAAGCTCATCTTT. Protein sequence: CALGVCSYATRNWGITGFTDKLIF.

This clone was picked up a small number of times. A far larger clone is just one base off, so this is likely a read error. The sample contains more than one DNA sequence encoding this CDR3. The chain links TRDV1 to TRDJ1; a possible D gene is TRDD3 (5 bases). The ends were cut back, 0 bases at V and 0 bases at J, with 26 bases in the middle. The CDR3 spans 21 residues. Germline lookup yields CDR1 TSWWSYY and CDR2 QGS. The CDR3 bases are TGTGCTCTTGGGGAACTGAGGCCTTATTGGGGAATATGGGAGTACACCGATAAACTCATCTTT. Its translation: CALGELRPYWGIWEYTDKLIF.

This clone was seen more than once but under ten times. With a far larger clone one base away, a read error is the likely cause. The same CDR3 can be traced to other DNA sequences in this sample. The V call is TRDV1, the J call TRDJ1; TRDD3 matches at 8 bases. The J gene, not given by TCRdb, was assigned here from a germline match of the nucleotide sequence. J gave up 1 base and V 6 bases, and 28 bases lay outside the gene matches. Germline V gene lookup returns CDR1 TSWWSYY and CDR2 QGS. This CDR3 comprises 22 residues. CDR3 DNA sequence: TGTGCTCTTGGTGTAAACCCGCCTTCCGACGACCAATGCGGGATACGCACCGATAAACTCATCTTT. It translates to CALGVNPPSDDQCGIRTDKLIF.

This clone was recorded a few times. The chain is built from TRDV1 and TRDJ2, with D hard to call. Matching the DNA to germline supplied the J gene, which TCRdb does not give. Germline CDR1 reads TSWWSYY; CDR2 reads QGS. With 3 bases removed from V and 0 bases from J, the gap between germline ends came to 29 bases. The CDR3 is made up of 22 amino acids. The CDR3 is CALGDACEGSAVQTSLTAQLFF. Written as DNA, the CDR3 is TGTGCTCTTGGGGATGCGTGCGAGGGCTCTGCAGTTCAAACCTCTTTGACAGCACAACTCTTCTTT.

Of note for this clone: The protein TCRdb gives is from a much larger clone and does not agree with this DNA's translation at residues 3 and 12, likely a read error; the protein shown here comes from the DNA. This sequence joins TRDV1 and TRDJ1, with TRDD3 as a possible D gene (5 bases). This CDR3 region has 17 residues. Looked up from germline, CDR1 is TSWWSYY and CDR2 is QGS. The chain's CDR3 is CAFGRRRGLLYADKLIF. The CDR3 bases are TGTGCTTTTGGGCGCCGACGGGGGCTGTTATACGCCGATAAACTCATCTTT.

With regard to this clone: TCRdb's listed protein matches a much larger clone and diverges from this DNA's translation at residues 9 and 19, likely through a read error; the protein shown comes from the DNA. The V and J genes are TRDV1 and TRDJ2, with TRDD3 identical over 11 bases. This CDR3 has 21 amino acids. Germline V CDR1 and CDR2: TSWWSYY, QGS. The DNA of the CDR3 is TGTGCTCTTGGACCCTATCCTACGCTTAGTGGGGGATACGGCTTGACAGCACAACCCTTCTTT. Translation gives CALGPYPTLSGGYGLTAQPFF.

This clone was recorded many times. The same CDR3 is also encoded by other DNA sequences in this sample. The chain joins TRDV1 to TRDJ1, with 9 positions matching TRDD3. This CDR3 region has 24 residues. The J segment lost 7 bases and the V segment lost 4 bases, leaving 37 bases of the junction unmatched. Germline loops: CDR1 TSWWSYY, CDR2 QGS. Here the CDR3 DNA reads TGTGCTCTTGGGGGACCTGGGAGTGTGACGACCGGGGCACTGGGGGAGAGTCGGTTCGGTAAACTCATCTTT. Its protein product is CALGGPGSVTTGALGESRFGKLIF.

Comments on this clone: Only one base separates this from a far larger clonotype, so it likely reflects a read error. The same CDR3 is also encoded by other DNA sequences in this sample. The chain uses TRDV1 and TRDJ1; D unresolved. The J gene was not available in TCRdb and was assigned here by matching the DNA to germline segments. Germline V gives CDR1 TSWWSYY, CDR2 QGS. This CDR3 has 16 residues. CDR3 in amino acids: CALGLLSAAPSFKLIF. The CDR3 DNA sequence: TGCGCTCTTGGGTTACTCTCCGCCGCGCCGTCGTTCAAACTCATCTTT.

Notes on this clone: Mismatch with germline at one junction end may stem from a read error. Distinct nucleotide sequences in the sample also encode this CDR3. The chain employs TRDV1 and TRDJ1, with 7 bases identical to TRDD3. Because TCRdb records no J gene, it was assigned here through a match of the DNA to germline. Germline-derived CDR1 and CDR2 are TSWWSYY and QGS. CDR3 length: 20 amino acids. The DNA for the CDR3 is TGTGCTCTTGGGGAACTCGAGTGGGGGCTCTGGGGGCGGTACACAGATAAACTCATCTTT. It specifies CALGELEWGLWGRYTDKLIF.

Points on this clone: The mismatch at residue 24 between this DNA's translation and the TCRdb protein of a much larger clone likely reflects a read error; the protein shown is translated from the DNA. A V gene of TRDV1 was called, but no J gene was assigned; the D call TRDD3 from the table was never checked on the DNA. This CDR3 has 25 amino acids. CDR1 is TSWWSYY and CDR2 is QGS in the germline V gene. The CDR3 region is CALGEISAPSRAPYWGIRVTIGLTF. The CDR3 nucleotides read TGTGCTCTTGGGGAAATTTCGGCTCCCTCTCGGGCCCCGTACTGGGGGATACGGGTTACAATAGGACTCACCTTT.